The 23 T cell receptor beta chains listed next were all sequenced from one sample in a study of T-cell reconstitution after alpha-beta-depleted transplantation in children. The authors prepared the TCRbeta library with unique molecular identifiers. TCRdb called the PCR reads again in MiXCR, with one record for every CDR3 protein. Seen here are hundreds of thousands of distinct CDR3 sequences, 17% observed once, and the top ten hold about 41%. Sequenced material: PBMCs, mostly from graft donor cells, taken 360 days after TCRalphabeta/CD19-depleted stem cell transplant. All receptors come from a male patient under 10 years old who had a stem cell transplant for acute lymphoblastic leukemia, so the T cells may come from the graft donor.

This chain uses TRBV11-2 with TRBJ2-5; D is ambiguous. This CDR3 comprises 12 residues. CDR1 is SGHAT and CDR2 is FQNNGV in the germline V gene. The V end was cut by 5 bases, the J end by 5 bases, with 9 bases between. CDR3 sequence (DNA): TGTGCCAGCAGCCCACAAGCGGAGACCCAGTACTTC. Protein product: CASSPQAETQYF.

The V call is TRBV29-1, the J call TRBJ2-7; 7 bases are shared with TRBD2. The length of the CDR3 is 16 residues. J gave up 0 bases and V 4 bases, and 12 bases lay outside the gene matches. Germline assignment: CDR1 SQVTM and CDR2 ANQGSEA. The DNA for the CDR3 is TGCAGCGTTGTGGGGATCCAGCGGGACTCCTCCTACGAGCAGTACTTC. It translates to CSVVGIQRDSSYEQYF.

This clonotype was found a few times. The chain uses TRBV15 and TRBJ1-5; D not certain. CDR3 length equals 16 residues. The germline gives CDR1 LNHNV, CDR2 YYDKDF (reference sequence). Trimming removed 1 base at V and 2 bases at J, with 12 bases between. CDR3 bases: TGTGCCACCAGCAGAGTCGGAGGGCTCGGCAATCAGCCCCAGCATTTT. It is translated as CATSRVGGLGNQPQHF. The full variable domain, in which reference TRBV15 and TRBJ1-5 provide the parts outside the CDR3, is DAMVIQNPRYQVTQFGKPVTLSCSQTLNHNVMYWYQQKSSQAPKLLFHYYDKDFNNEADTPDNFQSRRPNTSFCFLDIRSPGLGDTAMYLCATSRVGGLGNQPQHFGDGTRLSIL.

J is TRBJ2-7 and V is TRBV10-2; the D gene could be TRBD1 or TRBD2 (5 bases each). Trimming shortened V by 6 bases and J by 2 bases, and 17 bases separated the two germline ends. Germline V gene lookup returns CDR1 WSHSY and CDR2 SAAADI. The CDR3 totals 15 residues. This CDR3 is CASSSYGGSAYEQYF. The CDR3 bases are TGCGCCAGCAGCTCATATGGGGGATCTGCCTACGAGCAGTACTTC.

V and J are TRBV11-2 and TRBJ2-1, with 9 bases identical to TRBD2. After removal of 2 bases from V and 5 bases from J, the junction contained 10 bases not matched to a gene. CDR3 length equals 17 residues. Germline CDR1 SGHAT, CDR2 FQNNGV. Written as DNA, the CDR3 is TGTGCCAGCAGCTTAATTCCCAGGCGGGGGGGGGACAATGAGCAGTTCTTC. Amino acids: CASSLIPRRGGDNEQFF.

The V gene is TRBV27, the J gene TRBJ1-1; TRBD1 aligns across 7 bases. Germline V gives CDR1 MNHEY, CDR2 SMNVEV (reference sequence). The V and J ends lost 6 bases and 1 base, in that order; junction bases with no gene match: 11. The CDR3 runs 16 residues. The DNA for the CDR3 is TGTGCCAGCAGCCACGACAGGGCGCGGGCGAACACTGAAGCTTTCTTT. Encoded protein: CASSHDRARANTEAFF.

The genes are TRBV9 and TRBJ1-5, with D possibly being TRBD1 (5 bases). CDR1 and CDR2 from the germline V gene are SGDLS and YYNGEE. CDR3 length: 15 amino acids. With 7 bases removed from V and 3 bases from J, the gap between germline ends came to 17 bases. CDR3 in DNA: TGTGCCAGCTCCGCCGGTCAGGGTACCAATCAGCCCCAGCATTTT. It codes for CASSAGQGTNQPQHF.

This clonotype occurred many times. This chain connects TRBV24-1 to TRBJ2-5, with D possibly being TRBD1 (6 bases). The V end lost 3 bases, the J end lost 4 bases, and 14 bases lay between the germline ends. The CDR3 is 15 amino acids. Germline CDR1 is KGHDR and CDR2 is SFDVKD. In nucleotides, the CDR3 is TGTGCCACCAGTGATGGGACGGAAGGGGGAGAGACCCAGTACTTC. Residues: CATSDGTEGGETQYF.

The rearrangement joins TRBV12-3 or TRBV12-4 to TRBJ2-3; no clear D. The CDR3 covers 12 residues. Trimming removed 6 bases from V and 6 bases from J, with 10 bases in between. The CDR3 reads CASSFSADTQYF. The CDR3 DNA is TGTGCCAGCAGCTTTTCCGCGGATACGCAGTATTTT.

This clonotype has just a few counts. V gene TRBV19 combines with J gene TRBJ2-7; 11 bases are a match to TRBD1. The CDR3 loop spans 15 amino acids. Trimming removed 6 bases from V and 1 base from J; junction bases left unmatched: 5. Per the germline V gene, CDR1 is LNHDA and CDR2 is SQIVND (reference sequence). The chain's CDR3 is CASSDGQGASYEQYF. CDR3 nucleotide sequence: TGTGCCAGTAGCGACGGACAGGGGGCGTCCTACGAGCAGTACTTC.

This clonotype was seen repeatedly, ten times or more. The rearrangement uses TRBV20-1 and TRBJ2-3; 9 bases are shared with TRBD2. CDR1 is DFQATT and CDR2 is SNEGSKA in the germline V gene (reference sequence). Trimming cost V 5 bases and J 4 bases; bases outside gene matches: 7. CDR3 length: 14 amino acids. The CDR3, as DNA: TGCAGTGCTGTCTCTAGCGGGGATTCAGATACGCAGTATTTT. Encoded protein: CSAVSSGDSDTQYF.

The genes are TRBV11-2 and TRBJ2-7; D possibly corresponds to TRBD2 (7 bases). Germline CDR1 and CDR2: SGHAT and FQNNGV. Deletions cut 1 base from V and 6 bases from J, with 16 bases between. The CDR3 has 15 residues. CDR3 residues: CASSLVGGPNIEQYF. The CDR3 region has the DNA TGTGCCAGCAGCTTAGTCGGGGGGCCGAATATCGAGCAGTACTTC.

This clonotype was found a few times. The CDR3 loop is CASHRGRESNQPQHF. CDR3 DNA: TGTGCCAGTCATAGGGGGCGCGAGAGCAATCAGCCCCAGCATTTT. This sequence joins TRBV6-1 and TRBJ1-5; 7 bases align to TRBD1. Germline lookup yields CDR1 MNHNS and CDR2 SASEGT. V was clipped by 9 bases and J by 1 base; unmatched bases: 9. This CDR3 contains 15 residues.

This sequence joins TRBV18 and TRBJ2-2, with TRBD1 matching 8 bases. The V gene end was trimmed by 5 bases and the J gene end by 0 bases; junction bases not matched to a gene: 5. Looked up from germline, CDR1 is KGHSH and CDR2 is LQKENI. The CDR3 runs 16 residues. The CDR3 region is CASSTQGAANTGELFF. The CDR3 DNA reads TGTGCCAGCTCAACTCAGGGGGCGGCGAACACCGGGGAGCTGTTTTTT.

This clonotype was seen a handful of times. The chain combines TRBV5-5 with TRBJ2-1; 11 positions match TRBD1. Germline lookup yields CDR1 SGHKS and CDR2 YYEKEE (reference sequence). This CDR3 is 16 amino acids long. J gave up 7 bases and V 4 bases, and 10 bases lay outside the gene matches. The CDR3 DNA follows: TGTGCCAGCAGCGGTGGAGGACAGGGGGCTCGAAATGAGCAGTTCTTC. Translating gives CASSGGGQGARNEQFF.

In nucleotides, the CDR3 is TGTGCCAGCAGCTTCCCCCGCGGGCAGTGGGGAGGGGGGGAGACCCAGTACTTC. Translating it yields CASSFPRGQWGGGETQYF. The chain recombines TRBV7-3 with TRBJ2-5; a weak D match, TRBD2 (7 bases). Trimming shortened V by 3 bases and J by 5 bases, and 25 bases separated the two germline ends. CDR3 length: 18 residues. Germline V gene data show CDR1 as SGHTA and CDR2 as FQGTGA.

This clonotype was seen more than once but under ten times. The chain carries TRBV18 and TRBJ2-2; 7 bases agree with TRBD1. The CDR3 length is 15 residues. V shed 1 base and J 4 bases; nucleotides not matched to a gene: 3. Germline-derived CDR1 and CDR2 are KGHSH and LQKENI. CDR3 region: CASSPRQGSTGELFF. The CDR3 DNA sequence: TGTGCCAGCTCACCACGACAGGGATCCACCGGGGAGCTGTTTTTT.

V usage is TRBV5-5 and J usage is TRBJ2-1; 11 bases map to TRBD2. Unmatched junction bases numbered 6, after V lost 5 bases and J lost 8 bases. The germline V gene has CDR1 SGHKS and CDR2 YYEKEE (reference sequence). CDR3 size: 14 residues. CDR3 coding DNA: TGTGCCAGCAGAGTAGCGGGGGGGCCGTATGAGCAGTTCTTC. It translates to CASRVAGGPYEQFF.

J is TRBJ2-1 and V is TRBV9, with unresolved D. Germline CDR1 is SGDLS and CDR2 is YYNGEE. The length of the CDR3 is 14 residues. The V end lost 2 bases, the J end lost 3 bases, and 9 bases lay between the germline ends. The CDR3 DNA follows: TGTGCCAGCAGCGTGTCGATACTCTACAATGAGCAGTTCTTC. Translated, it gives CASSVSILYNEQFF.

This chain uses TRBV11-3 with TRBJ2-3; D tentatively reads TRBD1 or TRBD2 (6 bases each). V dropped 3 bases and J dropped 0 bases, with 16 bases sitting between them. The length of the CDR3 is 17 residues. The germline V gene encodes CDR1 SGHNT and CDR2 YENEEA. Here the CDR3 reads CASSFGDGGHSTDTQYF. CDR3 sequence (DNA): TGTGCCAGCAGCTTCGGTGATGGGGGGCATAGCACAGATACGCAGTATTTT.

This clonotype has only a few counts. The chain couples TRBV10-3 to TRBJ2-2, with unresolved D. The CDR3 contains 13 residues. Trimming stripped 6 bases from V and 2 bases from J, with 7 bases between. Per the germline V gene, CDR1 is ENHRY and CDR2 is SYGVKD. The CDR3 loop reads CAIRGSNTGELFF. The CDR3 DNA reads TGTGCCATCAGGGGAAGTAACACCGGGGAGCTGTTTTTT.

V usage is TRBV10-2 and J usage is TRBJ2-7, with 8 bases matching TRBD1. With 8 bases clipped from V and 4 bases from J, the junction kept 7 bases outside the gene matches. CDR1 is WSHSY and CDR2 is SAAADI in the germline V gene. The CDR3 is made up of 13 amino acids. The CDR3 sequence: CASGTGGIYEQYF. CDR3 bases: TGCGCCAGCGGAACAGGGGGTATTTACGAGCAGTACTTC.

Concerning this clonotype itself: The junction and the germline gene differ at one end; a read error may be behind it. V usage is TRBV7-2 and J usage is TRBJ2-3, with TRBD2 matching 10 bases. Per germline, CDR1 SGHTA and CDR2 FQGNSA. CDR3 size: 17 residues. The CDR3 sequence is CANSLFATSGSTDTQYF. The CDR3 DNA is TGTGCCAACAGCTTATTTGCGACTAGCGGGAGCACAGATACGCAGTATTTT. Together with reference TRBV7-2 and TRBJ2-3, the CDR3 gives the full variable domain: GAGVSQSPSNKVTEKGKDVELRCDPISGHTALYWYRQSLGQGLEFLIYFQGNSAPDKSGLPSDRFSAERTGGSVSTLTIQRTQQEDSAVYLCANSLFATSGSTDTQYFGPGTRLTVL.